This T cell receptor (beta chain) was profiled in a study of beta chain features in type 1 diabetes. About the research overall: Analysis included over 90 million sorted cells drawn from all samples.

The authors reverse transcribed all of the isolated RNA, so sequencing captured expressed TCRB transcripts. Reads from naive, central memory and regulatory T cell samples averaged approximately 3.7 million. Repertoires were generated with immunoSEQ multiplex PCR, while TCRdb's copy carries only in-frame clones and drops some. The sample has some 370,000 clones, about 10% seen once. Study-wide results and limits: Type 1 diabetes patients had TCRB CDR3s that were shorter (moderately but significantly so) in all four CD4+ subsets. Diminished insertions and augmented deletions at VDJ junctions characterized type 1 diabetes patients.

Blood was drawn once from each donor into heparinised tubes. The draws averaged about 110 mL. The sample holds a few counts of this clone. Its antigen is not identified. One base away lies a much larger clone, so this may be a sequencing read error. Other DNA variants within this sample encode the same CDR3. V lost 2 bases to trimming and J lost 0 bases, with 4 bases between them. This CDR3 has 13 residues. Per the germline V gene, CDR1 is SGHTA and CDR2 is FQGTGA. The TCR comes from a man aged 25 to 45 with type 1 diabetes. The rearrangement links TRBV7-3 to TRBJ1-1; D not resolved. Sequencing used central memory CD4+ T cells from blood. The CDR3 spells CASSLELNTEAFF. CDR3 coding DNA: TGTGCCAGCAGCTTAGAACTGAACACTGAAGCTTTCTTT. The variable domain in full, with the rest retrieved from reference TRBV7-3 and TRBJ1-1, is GAGVSQTPSNKVTEKGKYVELRCDPISGHTALYWYRQSLGQGPEFLIYFQGTGAADDSGLPNDRFFAVRPEGSVSTLKIQRTERGDSAVYLCASSLELNTEAFFGQGTRLTVV.